Each of the 16 T cell receptor beta chains below was sequenced from the same sample in a study of vaccination and CD4 T cells after COVID-19. Described treatment: roughly nine-day PBMC culture with coronavirus spike peptide pools or control peptides (ViraFEST assay). The study sequenced cultured CD4+ T cell DNA using the Oncomine TCR Beta short-read assay. TCRdb used MiXCR to reprocess the PCR reads, holding one entry per CDR3 protein. Counted here are about 20,000 distinct CDR3 sequences, less than 75% occurring once; the ten biggest clones make up about 8.2%. These receptors are not linked to any known antigen. Sequencing was done on a sample of CD4+ T cells from blood, cultured in vitro. These receptors were collected from a human donor who had recovered from COVID-19.

There are a few counts of this clonotype. The genes are TRBV20-1 and TRBJ2-5; TRBD2 is a possible D gene (6 bases). V lost 2 bases to trimming and J lost 8 bases, with 15 bases between them. CDR1 and CDR2 (germline): DFQATT, SNEGSKA (reference sequence). The CDR3 is 13 residues long. The CDR3 DNA reads as TGCAGTGCTAGATCCCCTCTACTAGCCACCCAGTACTTC. It specifies CSARSPLLATQYF.

The chain employs TRBV20-1 and TRBJ2-2; D unresolved. The CDR3 consists of 14 residues. Germline V gene lookup returns CDR1 DFQATT and CDR2 SNEGSKA (reference sequence). The V and J ends lost 6 bases and 3 bases respectively, with 14 bases between them. CDR3 amino acids: CSARLRRDTGELFF. The CDR3 nucleotides are TGCAGTGCCCGTCTCCGAAGGGACACCGGGGAGCTGTTTTTT.

In this sample, this clonotype turned up once. V is TRBV20-1 and J is TRBJ2-1; 13 positions agree with TRBD2. With 5 bases clipped from V and 10 bases from J, the junction kept 8 bases outside the gene matches. The CDR3 has 14 residues. Germline lookup yields CDR1 DFQATT and CDR2 SNEGSKA (reference sequence). The CDR3, as DNA: TGCAGTGCTCCTGGACTAGCGGGAGTAGGAGAGCAGTTCTTC. Protein product: CSAPGLAGVGEQFF.

The rearrangement joins TRBV2 to TRBJ2-2, with 7 bases aligning to TRBD2. This CDR3 has 14 amino acids. CDR1 and CDR2 from the germline V gene are SNHLY and FYNNEI. Germline trimming cut 6 bases from V and 4 bases from J; bases unmatched to any gene: 5. The CDR3 is CASRGDYPTGELFF. Here the CDR3 DNA reads TGTGCCAGCAGGGGGGACTACCCCACCGGGGAGCTGTTTTTT.

The chain carries TRBV20-1 and TRBJ1-2; D not certain. This CDR3 has 14 amino acids. CDR1 and CDR2 from the germline V gene are DFQATT and SNEGSKA (reference sequence). The ends were cut back, 0 bases at V and 2 bases at J, with 10 bases in the middle. Here the CDR3 reads CSARDAGKNYGYTF. The CDR3, as DNA: TGCAGTGCTAGAGATGCGGGGAAGAACTATGGCTACACCTTC.

This rearrangement joins TRBV7-2 to TRBJ2-3; D not certain. Germline-derived CDR1 and CDR2 are SGHTA and FQGNSA. With 5 bases removed from V and 2 bases from J, the gap between germline ends came to 11 bases. The CDR3 is 14 amino acids. For the CDR3, the DNA is TGTGCCAGCAGCCAGGACGCCTCCACAGATACGCAGTATTTT. It specifies CASSQDASTDTQYF. Based on the CDR3 plus reference TRBV7-2 and TRBJ2-3, the full variable domain is GAGVSQSPSNKVTEKGKDVELRCDPISGHTALYWYRQSLGQGLEFLIYFQGNSAPDKSGLPSDRFSAERTGGSVSTLTIQRTQQEDSAVYLCASSQDASTDTQYFGPGTRLTVL.

The chain has TRBV6-1 and TRBJ1-1; D not certain. Trimming took 2 bases from V and 0 from J, leaving 7 bases between them. The CDR3 runs to 14 residues. Germline assignment: CDR1 MNHNS and CDR2 SASEGT. CDR3 protein: CASSEWSVNTEAFF. As DNA, the CDR3 is TGTGCCAGCAGTGAATGGAGTGTGAACACTGAAGCTTTCTTT.

This chain joins TRBV7-3 and TRBJ1-2; a possible D gene is TRBD1 (5 bases). The V end lost 0 bases, the J end lost 5 bases, and 13 bases lay between the germline ends. Germline values: CDR1 SGHTA, CDR2 FQGTGA. The CDR3 is 15 amino acids. CDR3 loop: CASSLTGGPLYGYTF. DNA for the CDR3: TGTGCCAGCAGCTTAACCGGGGGACCGCTTTATGGCTACACCTTC.

This chain connects TRBV20-1 to TRBJ1-2; TRBD1 matches at 8 bases. V gave up 2 bases and J gave up 6 bases; unmatched junction bases: 5. The germline CDR1 and CDR2 sequences are DFQATT and SNEGSKA (reference sequence). The CDR3 runs to 13 residues. CDR3 in amino acids: CSARTPGGNGYTF. The CDR3 DNA is TGCAGTGCTAGAACTCCAGGGGGCAATGGCTACACCTTC.

V gene TRBV28 combines with J gene TRBJ1-2, with D tentatively TRBD1 (6 bases). CDR1 and CDR2 (germline): MDHEN, SYDVKM. This CDR3 comprises 14 residues. The V and J ends lost 7 bases and 4 bases respectively, with 16 bases between them. This CDR3 reads CASTAGGTIYGYTF. The CDR3, as DNA: TGTGCCAGCACCGCCGGGGGGACAATCTATGGCTACACCTTC.

The genes are TRBV29-1 and TRBJ1-1; D not resolved. The V and J ends lost 8 bases and 4 bases respectively, with 8 bases between them. The CDR3 runs to 10 residues. The germline gives CDR1 SQVTM, CDR2 ANQGSEA. The CDR3 loop is CSIQLTEAFF. CDR3 coding DNA: TGCAGCATCCAGCTCACTGAAGCTTTCTTT.

The chain recombines TRBV10-3 with TRBJ1-5; perhaps TRBD1 as D (6 bases). Trimming pared 0 bases from V and 4 bases from J, leaving 10 bases between. CDR3 length: 15 amino acids. Germline CDR1 reads ENHRY; CDR2 reads SYGVKD. This CDR3 is CAISESGQSNQPQHF. In DNA, the CDR3 is TGTGCCATCAGTGAGTCCGGACAGTCGAATCAGCCCCAGCATTTT.

This chain uses TRBV28 with TRBJ1-2, with D uncertain. The germline V gene encodes CDR1 MDHEN and CDR2 SYDVKM. Trimming shortened V by 6 bases and J by 1 base, and 15 bases separated the two germline ends. The CDR3 sequence is 15 residues long. The CDR3 here is CASSPLGEVNYGYTF. The CDR3 DNA follows: TGTGCCAGCAGCCCCCTTGGGGAAGTTAACTATGGCTACACCTTC.

The rearrangement joins TRBV12-3 or TRBV12-4 to TRBJ1-5; D is undetermined. V was trimmed by 3 bases and J by 0 bases, leaving 6 bases between them. There are 14 residues in the CDR3. CDR3 residues: CASSFEYSNQPQHF. For the CDR3, the DNA is TGTGCCAGCAGTTTCGAGTATAGCAATCAGCCCCAGCATTTT.

The chain joins TRBV30 to TRBJ1-5; 8 positions match TRBD1. The CDR3 has 17 residues. Germline assignment: CDR1 GTSNPN and CDR2 SVGIG (reference sequence). Trimming took 1 base from V and 1 from J; bases not matched to a gene: 9. The CDR3 region has the DNA TGTGCCTGGAGTGAGGCAGGGGGCAAAATCAGCAATCAGCCCCAGCATTTT. Translating gives CAWSEAGGKISNQPQHF.

The chain has TRBV10-3 and TRBJ2-2; 8 nucleotides agree with TRBD1. With V trimmed by 5 bases and J by 4 bases, 3 bases remained unmatched. The germline V gene encodes CDR1 ENHRY and CDR2 SYGVKD. This CDR3 spans 14 amino acids. The CDR3 protein is CAISMDRATGELFF. The CDR3, as DNA: TGTGCCATCAGTATGGACAGGGCCACCGGGGAGCTGTTTTTT.